A selection of T cell receptor beta chains follows, all from one sample in a study of T cell repertoires in cytomegalovirus infection. TCRdb fed the reads into MiXCR, producing one record per CDR3 protein. In the table there are 350,000 to 450,000 distinct CDR3 sequences, 15% to 20% of which are singletons. The sample taken for sequencing was PBMCs. These receptors came from a human donor in good health (CMV status not recorded). Some clones in this sample may be carry-over from other donors' samples. Both conserved end residues are part of each CDR3. Each record gives: V gene, clone size, D gene, J gene, CDR3 protein, CDR3 DNA. D genes are given only for firm matches. Not every row has a clone size; where given, it reads once, few, many or a size class.

v_gene: TRBV12-3/TRBV12-4
abundance: few
d_gene: -
j_gene: TRBJ2-7
CDR3aa: CASSLAGAPAEQYF
CDR3nt: TGTGCCAGCAGTTTAGCGGGGGCCCCAGCCGAGCAGTACTTC

v_gene: TRBV27
abundance: once
d_gene: TRBD2
j_gene: TRBJ2-1
CDR3aa: CASSLPSGSSYNEQFF
CDR3nt: TGTGCCAGCAGTCTCCCTAGCGGGAGCTCCTACAATGAGCAGTTCTTC

v_gene: TRBV7-2
abundance: many
d_gene: -
j_gene: TRBJ2-7
CDR3aa: CASSYSAGEEQYF
CDR3nt: TGTGCCAGCAGCTATTCCGCAGGGGAAGAGCAGTACTTC

v_gene: TRBV7-2
abundance: many
d_gene: TRBD1
j_gene: TRBJ2-3
CDR3aa: CASSRDRFTDTQYF
CDR3nt: TGTGCCAGCAGCAGGGACAGATTCACAGATACGCAGTATTTT

v_gene: TRBV7-2
abundance: many
d_gene: TRBD1
j_gene: TRBJ2-5
CDR3aa: CASSFLTGTGSETQYF
CDR3nt: TGTGCCAGCAGCTTCTTGACAGGGACAGGCTCAGAGACCCAGTACTTC

v_gene: TRBV23-1
abundance: -
d_gene: -
j_gene: TRBJ2-1
CDR3aa: CASTQRPRWDEQFF
CDR3nt: TGCGCCAGCACCCAAAGACCTAGGTGGGATGAGCAGTTCTTC

v_gene: TRBV20-1
abundance: -
d_gene: -
j_gene: TRBJ2-1
CDR3aa: CSASVSDNEQFF
CDR3nt: TGCAGTGCTAGTGTCTCAGATAATGAGCAGTTCTTC

v_gene: TRBV20-1
abundance: -
d_gene: -
j_gene: TRBJ1-5
CDR3aa: CSARDILGQPQHF
CDR3nt: TGCAGTGCTAGAGATATTCTGGGTCAGCCCCAGCATTTT

v_gene: TRBV29-1
abundance: few
d_gene: -
j_gene: TRBJ2-1
CDR3aa: CSVPLPEQFF
CDR3nt: TGCAGCGTTCCCCTGCCCGAGCAGTTCTTC

v_gene: TRBV6-1
abundance: few
d_gene: -
j_gene: TRBJ1-5
CDR3aa: CASSEMGGRQPQHF
CDR3nt: TGTGCCAGCAGTGAAATGGGAGGCCGTCAGCCCCAGCATTTT

v_gene: TRBV10-3
abundance: few
d_gene: TRBD2
j_gene: TRBJ2-1
CDR3aa: CATGLAGGGGSYEQFF
CDR3nt: TGTGCCACCGGACTAGCGGGAGGGGGAGGTAGTTATGAGCAGTTCTTC

v_gene: TRBV10-3
abundance: few
d_gene: -
j_gene: TRBJ2-5
CDR3aa: CAIRELTGETQYF
CDR3nt: TGTGCCATCAGGGAGTTGACGGGAGAGACCCAGTACTTC

v_gene: TRBV7-6
abundance: -
d_gene: TRBD1
j_gene: TRBJ2-6
CDR3aa: CASSWTGSGANVLTF
CDR3nt: TGTGCCAGCAGTTGGACAGGGTCTGGGGCCAACGTCCTGACTTTC

v_gene: TRBV24-1
abundance: -
d_gene: TRBD1
j_gene: TRBJ1-2
CDR3aa: CATSDHRGLYTF
CDR3nt: TGTGCCACCAGTGACCACAGGGGGCTTTACACCTTC

v_gene: TRBV6-2/TRBV6-3
abundance: many
d_gene: -
j_gene: TRBJ2-7
CDR3aa: CASSVLSSVPYEQYF
CDR3nt: TGTGCCAGCAGTGTCCTTTCTAGCGTCCCCTACGAGCAGTACTTC

v_gene: TRBV5-1
abundance: -
d_gene: TRBD2
j_gene: TRBJ2-5
CDR3aa: CASSLGASGQETQYF
CDR3nt: TGCGCCAGCAGCTTGGGTGCTAGCGGGCAAGAGACCCAGTACTTC

v_gene: TRBV2
abundance: -
d_gene: -
j_gene: TRBJ2-7
CDR3aa: CASSDGQIYEQYF
CDR3nt: TGTGCCAGCAGTGATGGGCAGATCTACGAGCAGTACTTC

v_gene: TRBV7-2
abundance: few
d_gene: TRBD1
j_gene: TRBJ2-1
CDR3aa: CASSLLSGGGNEQFF
CDR3nt: TGTGCCAGCAGCTTACTTTCAGGGGGCGGGAATGAGCAGTTCTTC

v_gene: TRBV7-8
abundance: -
d_gene: -
j_gene: TRBJ2-3
CDR3aa: CASSLPTVEGTDTQYF
CDR3nt: TGTGCCAGCAGCTTACCGACTGTGGAGGGCACAGATACGCAGTATTTT

v_gene: TRBV18
abundance: once
d_gene: TRBD1
j_gene: TRBJ2-7
CDR3aa: CASSPRTGSSEQYF
CDR3nt: TGTGCCAGCTCACCAAGGACAGGATCGAGTGAGCAGTACTTC

v_gene: TRBV19
abundance: -
d_gene: -
j_gene: TRBJ2-1
CDR3aa: CASSFGRTYNEQFF
CDR3nt: TGTGCCAGTTCCTTCGGACGGACCTACAATGAGCAGTTCTTC

v_gene: TRBV7-8
abundance: many
d_gene: TRBD1
j_gene: TRBJ1-1
CDR3aa: CASSVDRVGNEAFF
CDR3nt: TGTGCCAGCAGCGTAGACAGGGTCGGCAACGAAGCTTTCTTT

v_gene: TRBV7-2
abundance: many
d_gene: TRBD2
j_gene: TRBJ2-5
CDR3aa: CASTFPTSGRETQYF
CDR3nt: TGTGCCAGCACCTTCCCAACTAGCGGGAGAGAGACCCAGTACTTC

v_gene: TRBV7-9
abundance: few
d_gene: -
j_gene: TRBJ2-7
CDR3aa: CASSFGQGVDEQYF
CDR3nt: TGTGCCAGCAGCTTCGGGCAGGGTGTAGACGAGCAGTACTTC

v_gene: TRBV11-2
abundance: few
d_gene: -
j_gene: TRBJ2-5
CDR3aa: CASSPEHGGRETQYF
CDR3nt: TGTGCCAGCAGCCCCGAACACGGGGGCCGAGAGACCCAGTACTTC

v_gene: TRBV28
abundance: few
d_gene: -
j_gene: TRBJ2-1
CDR3aa: CATLSRGTRAYNEQFF
CDR3nt: TGTGCCACCCTCTCTAGGGGGACGAGGGCCTACAATGAGCAGTTCTTC

v_gene: TRBV25-1
abundance: -
d_gene: -
j_gene: TRBJ2-6
CDR3aa: CASSTSVGANVLTF
CDR3nt: TGTGCCAGCAGTACCTCCGTTGGAGCCAACGTCCTGACTTTC

v_gene: TRBV7-2
abundance: many
d_gene: -
j_gene: TRBJ2-3
CDR3aa: CASSLAIRTGVPDTQYF
CDR3nt: TGTGCCAGCAGCTTAGCAATAAGAACGGGAGTTCCAGATACGCAGTATTTT

v_gene: TRBV12-3/TRBV12-4
abundance: few
d_gene: TRBD1
j_gene: TRBJ2-5
CDR3aa: CASSPPRTGLETQYF
CDR3nt: TGTGCCAGCAGTCCCCCTCGGACAGGGCTGGAGACCCAGTACTTC

v_gene: TRBV7-9
abundance: many
d_gene: -
j_gene: TRBJ2-7
CDR3aa: CASSPARDGYEQYF
CDR3nt: TGTGCCAGCAGCCCTGCCCGGGACGGCTACGAGCAGTACTTC